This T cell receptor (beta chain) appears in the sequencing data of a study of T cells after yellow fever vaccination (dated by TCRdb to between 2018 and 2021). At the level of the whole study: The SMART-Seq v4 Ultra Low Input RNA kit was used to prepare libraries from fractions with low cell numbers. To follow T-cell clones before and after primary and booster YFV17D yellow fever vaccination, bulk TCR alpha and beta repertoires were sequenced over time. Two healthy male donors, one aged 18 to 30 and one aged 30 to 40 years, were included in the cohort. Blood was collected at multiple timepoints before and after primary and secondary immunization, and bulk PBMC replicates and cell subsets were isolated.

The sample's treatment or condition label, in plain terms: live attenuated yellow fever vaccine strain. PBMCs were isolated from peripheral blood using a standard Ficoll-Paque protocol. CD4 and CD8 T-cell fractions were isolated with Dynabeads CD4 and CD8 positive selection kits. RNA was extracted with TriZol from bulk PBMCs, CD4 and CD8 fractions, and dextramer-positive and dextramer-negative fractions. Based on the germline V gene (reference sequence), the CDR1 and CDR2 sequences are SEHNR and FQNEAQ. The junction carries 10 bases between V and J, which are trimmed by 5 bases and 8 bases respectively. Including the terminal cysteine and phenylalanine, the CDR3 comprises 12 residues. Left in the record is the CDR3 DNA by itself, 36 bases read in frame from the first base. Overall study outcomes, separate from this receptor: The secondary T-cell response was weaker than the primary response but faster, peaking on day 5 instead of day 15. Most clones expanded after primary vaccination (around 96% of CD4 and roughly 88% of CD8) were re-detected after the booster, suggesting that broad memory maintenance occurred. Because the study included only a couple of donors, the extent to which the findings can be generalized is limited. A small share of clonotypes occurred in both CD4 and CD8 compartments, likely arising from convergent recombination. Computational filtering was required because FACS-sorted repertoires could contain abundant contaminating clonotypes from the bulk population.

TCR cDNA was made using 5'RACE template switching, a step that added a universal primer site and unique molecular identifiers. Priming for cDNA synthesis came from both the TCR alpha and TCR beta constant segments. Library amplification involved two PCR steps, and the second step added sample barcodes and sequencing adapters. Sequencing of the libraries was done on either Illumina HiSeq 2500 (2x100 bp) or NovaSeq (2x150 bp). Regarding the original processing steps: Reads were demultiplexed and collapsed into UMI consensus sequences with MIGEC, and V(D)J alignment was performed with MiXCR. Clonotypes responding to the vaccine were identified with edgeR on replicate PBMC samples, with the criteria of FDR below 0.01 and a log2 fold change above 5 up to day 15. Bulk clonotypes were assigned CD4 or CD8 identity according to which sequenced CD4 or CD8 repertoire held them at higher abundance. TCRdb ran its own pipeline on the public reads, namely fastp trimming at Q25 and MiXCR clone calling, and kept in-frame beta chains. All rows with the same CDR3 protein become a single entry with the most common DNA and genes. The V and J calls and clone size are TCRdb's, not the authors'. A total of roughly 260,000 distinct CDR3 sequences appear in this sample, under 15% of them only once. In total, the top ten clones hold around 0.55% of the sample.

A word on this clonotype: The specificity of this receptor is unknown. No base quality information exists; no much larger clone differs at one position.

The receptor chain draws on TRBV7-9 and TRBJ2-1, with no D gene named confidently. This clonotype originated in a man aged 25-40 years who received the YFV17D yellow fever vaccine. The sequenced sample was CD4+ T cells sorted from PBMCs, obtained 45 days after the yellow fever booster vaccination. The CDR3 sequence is CASSLQIHEQFF. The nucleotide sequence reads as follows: TGTGCCAGCAGCCTCCAAATCCATGAGCAGTTCTTC.